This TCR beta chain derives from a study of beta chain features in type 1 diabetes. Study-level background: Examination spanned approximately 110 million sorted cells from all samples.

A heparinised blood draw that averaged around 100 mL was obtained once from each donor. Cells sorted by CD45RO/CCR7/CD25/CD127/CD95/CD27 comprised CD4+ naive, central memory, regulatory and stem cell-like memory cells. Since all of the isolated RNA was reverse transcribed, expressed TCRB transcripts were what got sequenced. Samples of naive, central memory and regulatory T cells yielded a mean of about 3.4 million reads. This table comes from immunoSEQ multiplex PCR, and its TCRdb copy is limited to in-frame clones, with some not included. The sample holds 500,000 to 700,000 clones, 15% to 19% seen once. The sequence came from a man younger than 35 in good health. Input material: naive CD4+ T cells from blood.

This CDR3 reads CASSPYGQPQHF. CDR3 nucleotide sequence: TGTGCCAGCAGCCCCTATGGGCAGCCCCAGCATTTT. J is TRBJ1-5 and V is TRBV7-9; D is undetermined. V lost 5 bases to trimming and J lost 7 bases, with 9 bases between them. CDR1 SEHNR and CDR2 FQNEAQ come from the germline V gene (reference sequence). This CDR3 has 12 amino acids.